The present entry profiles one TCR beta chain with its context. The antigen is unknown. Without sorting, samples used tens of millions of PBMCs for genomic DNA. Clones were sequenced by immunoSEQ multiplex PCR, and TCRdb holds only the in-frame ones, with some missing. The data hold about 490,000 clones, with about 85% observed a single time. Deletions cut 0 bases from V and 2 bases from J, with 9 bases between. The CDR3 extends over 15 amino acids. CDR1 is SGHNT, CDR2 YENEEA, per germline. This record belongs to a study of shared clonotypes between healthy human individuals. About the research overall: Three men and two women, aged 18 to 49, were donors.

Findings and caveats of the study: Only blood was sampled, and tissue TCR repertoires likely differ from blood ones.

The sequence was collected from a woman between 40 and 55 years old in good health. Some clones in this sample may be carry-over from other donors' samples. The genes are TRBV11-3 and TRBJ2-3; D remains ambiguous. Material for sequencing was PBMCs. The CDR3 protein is CASSLDGPDTDTQYF. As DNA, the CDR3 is TGTGCCAGCAGCTTAGACGGGCCGGACACAGATACGCAGTATTTT.